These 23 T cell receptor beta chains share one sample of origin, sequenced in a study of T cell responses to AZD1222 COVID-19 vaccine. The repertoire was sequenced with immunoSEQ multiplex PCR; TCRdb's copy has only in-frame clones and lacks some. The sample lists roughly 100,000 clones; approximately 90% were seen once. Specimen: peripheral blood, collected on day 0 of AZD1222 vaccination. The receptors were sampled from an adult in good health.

CDR3 in amino acids: CAWSVWGENQPQHF. CDR3 coding DNA: TGTGCCTGGAGTGTATGGGGAGAAAATCAGCCCCAGCATTTT. The V call is TRBV30, the J call TRBJ1-5; no clear D. Trimming pared 0 bases from V and 4 bases from J, leaving 10 bases between. Germline loops: CDR1 GTSNPN, CDR2 SVGIG (reference sequence). The length of the CDR3 is 14 residues.

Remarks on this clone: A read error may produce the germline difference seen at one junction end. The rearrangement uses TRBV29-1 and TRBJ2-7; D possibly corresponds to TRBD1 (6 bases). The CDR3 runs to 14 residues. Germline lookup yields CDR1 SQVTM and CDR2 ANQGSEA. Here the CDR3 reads CSVGTGMLSHEQYF. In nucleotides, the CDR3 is TGCAGCGTTGGAACAGGGATGCTCTCCCACGAGCAGTACTTC.

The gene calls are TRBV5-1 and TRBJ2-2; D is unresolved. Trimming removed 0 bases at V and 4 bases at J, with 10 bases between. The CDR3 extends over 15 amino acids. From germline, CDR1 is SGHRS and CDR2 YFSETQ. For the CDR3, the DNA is TGCGCCAGCAGCTTGGCCCGGTCGGGCACCGGGGAGCTGTTTTTT. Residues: CASSLARSGTGELFF.

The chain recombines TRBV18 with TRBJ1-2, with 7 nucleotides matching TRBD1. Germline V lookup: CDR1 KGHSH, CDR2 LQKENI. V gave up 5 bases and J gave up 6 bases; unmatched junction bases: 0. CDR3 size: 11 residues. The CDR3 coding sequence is TGTGCCAGCTCAGGGACAGATGGCTACACCTTC. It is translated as CASSGTDGYTF.

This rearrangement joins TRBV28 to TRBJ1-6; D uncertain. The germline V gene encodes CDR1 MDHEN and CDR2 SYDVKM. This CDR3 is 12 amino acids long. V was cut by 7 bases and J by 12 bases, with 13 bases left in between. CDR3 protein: CASTRFGQPLHF. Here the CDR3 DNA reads TGTGCCAGCACCCGATTCGGCCAACCCCTCCACTTT.

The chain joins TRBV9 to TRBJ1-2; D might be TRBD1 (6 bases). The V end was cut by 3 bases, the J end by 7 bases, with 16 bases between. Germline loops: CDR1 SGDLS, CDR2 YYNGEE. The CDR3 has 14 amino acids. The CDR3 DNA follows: TGTGCCAGCAGCGCGAGCCCAGGGGAGGGTGGCTACACCTTC. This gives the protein CASSASPGEGGYTF.

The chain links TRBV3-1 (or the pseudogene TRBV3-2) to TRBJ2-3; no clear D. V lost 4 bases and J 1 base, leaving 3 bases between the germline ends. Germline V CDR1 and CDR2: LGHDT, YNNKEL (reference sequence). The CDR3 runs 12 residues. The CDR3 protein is CASSRGTDTQYF. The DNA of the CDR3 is TGTGCCAGCAGCCGGGGCACAGATACGCAGTATTTT.

CDR3 sequence reads: CASSTTGFGYTF. In DNA, the CDR3 is TGTGCCAGCAGTACGACAGGGTTTGGCTACACCTTC. The chain uses TRBV2 and TRBJ1-2, with TRBD1 matching over 7 bases. Looked up from germline, CDR1 is SNHLY and CDR2 is FYNNEI. The CDR3 covers 12 residues. V trimming: 5 bases; J trimming: 7 bases; junction bases outside the gene matches: 4.

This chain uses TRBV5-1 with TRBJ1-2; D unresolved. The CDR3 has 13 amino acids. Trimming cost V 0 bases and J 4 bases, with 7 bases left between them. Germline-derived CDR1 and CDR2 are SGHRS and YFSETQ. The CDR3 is CASSLVDFYGYTF. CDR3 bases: TGCGCCAGCAGCTTGGTAGATTTCTATGGCTACACCTTC.

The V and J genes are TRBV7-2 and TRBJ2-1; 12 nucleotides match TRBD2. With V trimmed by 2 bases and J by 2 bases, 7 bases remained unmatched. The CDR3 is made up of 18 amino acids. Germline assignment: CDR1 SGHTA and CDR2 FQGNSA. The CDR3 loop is CASSLMASGRAPYNEQFF. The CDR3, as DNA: TGTGCCAGCAGCTTAATGGCTAGCGGGAGGGCCCCCTACAATGAGCAGTTCTTC.

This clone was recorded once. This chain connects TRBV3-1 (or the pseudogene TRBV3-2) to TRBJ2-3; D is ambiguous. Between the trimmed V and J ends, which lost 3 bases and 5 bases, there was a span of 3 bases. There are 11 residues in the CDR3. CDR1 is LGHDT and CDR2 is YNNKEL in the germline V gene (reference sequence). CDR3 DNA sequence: TGTGCCAGCAGCCAGCGAGATACGCAGTATTTT. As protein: CASSQRDTQYF.

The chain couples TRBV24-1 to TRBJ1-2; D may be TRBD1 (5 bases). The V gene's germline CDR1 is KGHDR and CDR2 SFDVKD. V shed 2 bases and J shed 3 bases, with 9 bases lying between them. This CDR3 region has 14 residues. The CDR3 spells CATSDSDKDYGYTF. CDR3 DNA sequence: TGTGCCACCAGTGATTCGGACAAAGACTATGGCTACACCTTC.

CDR3 protein: CASSLDWRPYF. The CDR3 coding sequence is TGTGCCAGCAGCTTAGATTGGCGGCCGTACTTC. V gene TRBV11-2 combines with J gene TRBJ2-5; D ambiguous. This CDR3 comprises 11 residues. Trimming stripped 0 bases from V and 13 bases from J, with 9 bases between. Germline CDR1 SGHAT, CDR2 FQNNGV.

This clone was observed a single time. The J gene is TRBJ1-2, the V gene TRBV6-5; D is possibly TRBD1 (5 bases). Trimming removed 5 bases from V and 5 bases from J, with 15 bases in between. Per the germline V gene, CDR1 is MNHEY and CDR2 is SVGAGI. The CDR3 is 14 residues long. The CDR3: CASSIGTPVYGYTF. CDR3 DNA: TGTGCCAGCAGTATCGGGACGCCTGTATATGGCTACACCTTC.

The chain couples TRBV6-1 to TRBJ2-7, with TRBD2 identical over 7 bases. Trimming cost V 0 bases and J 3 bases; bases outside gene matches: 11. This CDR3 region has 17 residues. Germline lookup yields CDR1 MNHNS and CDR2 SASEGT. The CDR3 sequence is CASSEALPLSGGYEQYF. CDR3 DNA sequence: TGTGCCAGCAGTGAAGCGCTTCCGTTATCGGGGGGCTACGAGCAGTACTTC.

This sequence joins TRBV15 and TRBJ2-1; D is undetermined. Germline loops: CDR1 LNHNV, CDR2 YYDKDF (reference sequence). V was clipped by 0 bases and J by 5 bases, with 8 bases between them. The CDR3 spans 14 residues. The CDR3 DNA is TGTGCCACCAGCAGAGATCGGTGGGACAATGAGCAGTTCTTC. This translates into CATSRDRWDNEQFF.

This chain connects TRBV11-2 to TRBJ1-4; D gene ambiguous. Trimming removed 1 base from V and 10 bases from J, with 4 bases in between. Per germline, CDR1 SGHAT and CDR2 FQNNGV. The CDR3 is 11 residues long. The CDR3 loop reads CASSLGVKLFF. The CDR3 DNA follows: TGTGCCAGCAGCTTAGGGGTAAAACTGTTTTTT.

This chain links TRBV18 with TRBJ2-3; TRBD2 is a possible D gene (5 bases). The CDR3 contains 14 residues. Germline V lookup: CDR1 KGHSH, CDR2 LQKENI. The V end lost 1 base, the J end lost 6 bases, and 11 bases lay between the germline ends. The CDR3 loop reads CASSPLTREDTQYF. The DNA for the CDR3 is TGTGCCAGCTCACCACTCACTAGGGAGGATACGCAGTATTTT. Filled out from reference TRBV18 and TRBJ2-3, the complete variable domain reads NAGVMQNPRHLVRRRGQEARLRCSPMKGHSHVYWYRQLPEEGLKFMVYLQKENIIDESGMPKERFSAEFPKEGPSILRIQQVVRGDSAAYFCASSPLTREDTQYFGPGTRLTVL.

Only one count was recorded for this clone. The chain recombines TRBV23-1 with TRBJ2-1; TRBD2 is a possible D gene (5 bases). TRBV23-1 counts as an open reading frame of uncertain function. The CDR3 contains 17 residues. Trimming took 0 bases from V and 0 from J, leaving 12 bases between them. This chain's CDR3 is CASSQSGQRSSYNEQFF. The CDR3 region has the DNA TGCGCCAGCAGTCAATCTGGGCAGCGGAGCTCCTACAATGAGCAGTTCTTC.

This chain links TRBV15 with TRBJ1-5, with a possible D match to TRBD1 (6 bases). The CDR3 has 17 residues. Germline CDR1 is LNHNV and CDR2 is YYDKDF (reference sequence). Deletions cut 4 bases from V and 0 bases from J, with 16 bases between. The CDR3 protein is CATSTPRGGVSNQPQHF. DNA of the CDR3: TGTGCCACCAGCACACCCAGGGGAGGGGTTAGCAATCAGCCCCAGCATTTT. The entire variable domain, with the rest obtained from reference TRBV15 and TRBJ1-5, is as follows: DAMVIQNPRYQVTQFGKPVTLSCSQTLNHNVMYWYQQKSSQAPKLLFHYYDKDFNNEADTPDNFQSRRPNTSFCFLDIRSPGLGDTAMYLCATSTPRGGVSNQPQHFGDGTRLSIL.

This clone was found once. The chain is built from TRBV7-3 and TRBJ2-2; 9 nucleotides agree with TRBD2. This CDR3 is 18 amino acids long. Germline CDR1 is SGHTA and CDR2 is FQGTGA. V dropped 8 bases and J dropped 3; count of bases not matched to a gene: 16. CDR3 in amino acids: CASAPRIVAGADTGELFF. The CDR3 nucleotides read TGTGCCAGCGCCCCCCGGATAGTAGCGGGAGCGGACACCGGGGAGCTGTTTTTT.

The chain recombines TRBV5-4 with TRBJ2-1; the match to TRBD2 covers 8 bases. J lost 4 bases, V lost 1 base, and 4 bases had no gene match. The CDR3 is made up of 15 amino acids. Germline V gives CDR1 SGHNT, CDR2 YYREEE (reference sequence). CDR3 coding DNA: TGTGCCAGCAGCTTGAGCGGGAGCATTTACAATGAGCAGTTCTTC. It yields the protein CASSLSGSIYNEQFF.

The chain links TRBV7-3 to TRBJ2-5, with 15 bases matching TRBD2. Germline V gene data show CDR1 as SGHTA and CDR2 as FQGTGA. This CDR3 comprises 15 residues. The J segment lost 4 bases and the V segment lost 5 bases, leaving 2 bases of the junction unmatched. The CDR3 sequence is CASSPGLAGGETQYF. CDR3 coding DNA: TGTGCCAGCAGCCCGGGACTAGCGGGAGGAGAGACCCAGTACTTC.